This is a list of T cell receptor beta chains from one sample in a study of T cells after yellow fever vaccination. TCRdb recomputed calls from the 5' RACE reads with MiXCR, one row per CDR3 protein. The table records some 130,000 distinct CDR3 sequences, less than 8.5% of them present only once. This specimen was CD4+ T cells sorted from PBMCs, taken 10 days after the yellow fever booster vaccination. The origin of the receptors is a man under 40 who received the YFV17D yellow fever vaccine. CDR3s leave out the opening cysteine and the closing phenylalanine or tryptophan. The D gene is left open where the match is weak. Not all rows give a size; the values are once, few, many and, for expanded clones, a class.

j_call,v_call,clone_size,d_call,cdr3_aa
TRBJ2-6,TRBV12-3/TRBV12-4,-,-,ASSLGARGANVLT
TRBJ2-2,TRBV7-2,few,TRBD2,ASSLALAGAGELF
TRBJ2-7,TRBV12-3/TRBV12-4,many,-,ASSFSHHEQY
TRBJ2-1,TRBV21-1,-,-,ASTPHSTPSGRRGEQF
TRBJ2-6,TRBV5-5,many,-,ASSFPISGANVLT
TRBJ2-1,TRBV7-2,few,-,ASSLGMGGWYNEQF
TRBJ2-1,TRBV7-2,many,-,ASSLASAKSSYNEQF
TRBJ2-3,TRBV5-1,many,-,ASSLRLAADTQY
TRBJ2-1,TRBV28,-,-,ASSPAISPYNEQF
TRBJ2-4,TRBV5-4,many,TRBD1,ASRGQGGNIQY
TRBJ2-5,TRBV5-6,few,-,ASSAVVETQY
TRBJ2-6,TRBV19,many,TRBD2,ASRLAGVGANVLT
TRBJ1-1,TRBV6-5,many,-,ASIPGEKNTEAF
TRBJ1-4,TRBV12-3/TRBV12-4,many,-,ASTLGEKLF
TRBJ2-7,TRBV29-1,many,TRBD2,SVERAGGPVTGEQY
TRBJ2-7,TRBV14,many,-,ASSQLGAGQY
TRBJ2-3,TRBV5-5,many,-,ASTTSGTDTQY
TRBJ2-4,TRBV7-8,many,TRBD2,ASSLLGRGVANIQY
TRBJ2-3,TRBV7-2,many,TRBD1,ASRRGQIFPSTDTQY
TRBJ2-3,TRBV4-3,many,TRBD2,ASSHTRGVYTDTQY
TRBJ2-7,TRBV4-2,few,-,ASSQEIEIGTYEQY
TRBJ2-5,TRBV5-1,few,-,ASSSGTRMSAETQY
TRBJ2-7,TRBV4-3,many,TRBD2,ASSRLAGGAYEQY
TRBJ2-1,TRBV7-9,many,TRBD2,ASGDDSGRSEQF
TRBJ2-3,TRBV11-2,many,TRBD2,ASSPGGMASGKSDTQY
TRBJ1-1,TRBV7-9,many,TRBD1,ASSRQRTGFEAF
TRBJ1-2,TRBV27,many,-,ASSLSGTNGYT
TRBJ1-5,TRBV27,many,TRBD1,ASSLRGGGGGSNQPQH
TRBJ2-7,TRBV28,many,-,ASGPGQNYEQY
TRBJ2-7,TRBV6-5,many,TRBD1,ASRHSDRGYEQY
TRBJ1-5,TRBV12-3/TRBV12-4,many,TRBD1,ASSLATGGNQPQH
TRBJ2-2,TRBV29-1,many,-,SVDLFGTGELF
TRBJ2-5,TRBV3-1,many,-,ASSQDLAGVAAQY
TRBJ2-2,TRBV4-3,many,-,ASSQVNSPGELF
TRBJ2-2,TRBV20-1,many,TRBD2,SASPASGGAGELF
TRBJ2-1,TRBV20-1,-,-,SARVPSQSTYNEQF
TRBJ2-5,TRBV28,-,TRBD2,ASSRGGEETQY
TRBJ1-2,TRBV18,many,-,ASSRDGANYGYT
TRBJ2-5,TRBV20-1,many,TRBD1,SAPPGGRETQY
TRBJ1-5,TRBV20-1,many,TRBD1,SARTPGQVFNQPQH
TRBJ2-7,TRBV10-3,-,-,AISENRRGQY
TRBJ1-1,TRBV15,many,-,ATSRSRVHGNTEAF
TRBJ1-1,TRBV30,many,-,AWSVKAGAEAF
TRBJ2-2,TRBV12-3/TRBV12-4,many,-,ASRSGTGELF
TRBJ1-1,TRBV18,-,-,ASSRQVETEAF
TRBJ1-1,TRBV5-4,many,-,ASSSNRDRGAF
TRBJ2-7,TRBV19,many,TRBD1,ASSIRADRAYEQY
TRBJ2-5,TRBV24-1,-,-,ATSDPYRTPHETQY
TRBJ2-1,TRBV7-3,many,-,ASSYLPSDNEQF
TRBJ2-2,TRBV10-3,-,-,VISEVGQSNTGELF
TRBJ2-1,TRBV20-1,many,TRBD2,SAWTSGTSYNEQF
TRBJ2-5,TRBV6-1,many,TRBD1,ASSQNSGTGGVKTQY
TRBJ2-5,TRBV9,many,-,ASSVGPMGETQY
TRBJ2-5,TRBV6-2/TRBV6-3,many,-,ASSQFTSLLPGETQY
TRBJ2-1,TRBV5-5,many,TRBD2,ASSQESGGYREQF
TRBJ2-7,TRBV19,many,-,ASSGSGNEQY
TRBJ2-4,TRBV5-1,many,-,ASSLERGTKNIQY
TRBJ1-5,TRBV10-3,few,-,AISDHKMSNQPQH
TRBJ2-3,TRBV10-1,many,-,ASSVGVGDTQY
TRBJ2-7,TRBV20-1,many,-,STPKDRHEQY